The T cell receptor beta chain under discussion was sequenced for a study of T cells in Graves' hyperthyroidism and ophthalmopathy. About the study: Peripheral blood was taken when the disease was first diagnosed, before any treatment began. Study-level findings and limits: The model foresaw ophthalmopathy a median around 6.8 months prior to onset. A model of 13 V-J features distinguished ophthalmopathy from stable hyperthyroidism.

In patients aged 18 to 65, hyperthyroidism was newly diagnosed, with duration under 2 months. A remark on this clonotype: Its antigen is unidentified.

Amplified TCR beta CDR3 regions came from RNA transcripts. Initially, a first-round RT-PCR of the TCR CDR3 employed the HTBI primer set. TCRdb reprocessed the multiplex PCR reads via MiXCR and lists one record per CDR3 protein. The sample lists hundreds of thousands of distinct CDR3 sequences; roughly 15% were seen once. The sequence came from a woman in her late teens or twenties with Graves' hyperthyroidism. The sequencing sample was made of blood.

CDR3 sequence: CAINAKRGSTGELFF. CDR3 nucleotide sequence: TGTGCCATCAACGCTAAGCGGGGGTCCACCGGGGAGCTGTTTTTT. The V and J genes are TRBV10-3 and TRBJ2-2, with 8 nucleotides matching TRBD2. The V gene end was trimmed by 7 bases and the J gene end by 4 bases; junction bases not matched to a gene: 8. CDR3 length equals 15 residues. CDR1 is ENHRY, CDR2 SYGVKD, per germline.